This T cell receptor (beta chain) originates from a study of blood T cell repertoires in COVID-19. Across the whole study: T cells, B-cell-depleted T cells, or PBMCs supplied cDNA or gDNA.

CDR3 size: 16 residues. From germline, CDR1 is SGHRS and CDR2 YFSETQ. The V gene end was trimmed by 2 bases and the J gene end by 6 bases; junction bases not matched to a gene: 11. In Seattle, patients joined the study during active infection and were tracked longitudinally. The authors' processing: Estimation of nucleated cell counts relied on the amplification of reference gene primers. The protocol was immunoSEQ multiplex PCR, while the TCRdb copy is restricted to in-frame clones and leaves out a portion. V and J calls and clone size are those listed in that table; D and trimming were worked out from the DNA. Among roughly 300,000 clones listed, about 81% were seen once.

The material sequenced was peripheral blood. The clonotype was recovered from a human donor with COVID-19, enrolled during active disease. The donor label of this sample is uncertain. J is TRBJ1-2 and V is TRBV5-1, with 9 bases aligning to TRBD1. CDR3 loop: CASSFGTDRGRHGYTF. CDR3 DNA: TGCGCCAGCAGCTTCGGGACCGACAGGGGGAGACATGGCTACACCTTC.